Listed below are T cell receptor beta chains from one sample, sequenced in a study of human T cells and chemical hapten exposure. TCRdb recomputed calls from the RACE reads with MiXCR, one row per CDR3 protein. The data contain roughly 150,000 distinct CDR3 sequences, 28% of them singletons. Sequenced material: whole blood, taken in connection with sensitization to the hapten diphenylcyclopropenone (DPC). All receptors derive from a woman between 18 and 30 years old with alopecia areata. Some clones in this sample may be carry-over from other donors' samples. The CDR3 runs from the conserved cysteine through the conserved F or W. A D gene is named only where the DNA matches it firmly. Some rows have no size entry. The others give once, few or many, or a class for an expanded clone.

abundance: few
j_gene: TRBJ2-4
v_gene: TRBV29-1
d_gene: TRBD2
CDR3nt: TGCAGCGTTCGGACGGGGGGGCGTGGAGACATTCAGTACTTC
CDR3aa: CSVRTGGRGDIQYF

abundance: -
j_gene: TRBJ2-1
v_gene: TRBV7-9
d_gene: -
CDR3nt: TGTGCCAGCAGCTTTGTCTTACGGGAGTCCTACAATGAGCAGTTCTTC
CDR3aa: CASSFVLRESYNEQFF

abundance: -
j_gene: TRBJ1-1
v_gene: TRBV29-1
d_gene: -
CDR3nt: TGCAGCGTCGCAACTTCACCGGGACAAGCTGAAGCTTTCTTT
CDR3aa: CSVATSPGQAEAFF

abundance: once
j_gene: TRBJ2-3
v_gene: TRBV7-9
d_gene: -
CDR3nt: TGTGCCAGCAGCTCCTACGCCCCAGATACGCAGTATTTT
CDR3aa: CASSSYAPDTQYF

abundance: -
j_gene: TRBJ2-5
v_gene: TRBV2
d_gene: -
CDR3nt: TGTGCCAGCAGTGACGGGGCCCTGTACCAAGAGACCCAGTACTTC
CDR3aa: CASSDGALYQETQYF

abundance: -
j_gene: TRBJ2-7
v_gene: TRBV16
d_gene: TRBD2
CDR3nt: TGTGCCAGCAGCCAAACTAGCGACTCCTACGAGCAGTACTTC
CDR3aa: CASSQTSDSYEQYF

abundance: -
j_gene: TRBJ1-3
v_gene: TRBV12-3/TRBV12-4
d_gene: -
CDR3nt: TGTGCCAGCAGCCGAGGGATTTCCTCTGGAAACACCATATATTTT
CDR3aa: CASSRGISSGNTIYF

abundance: few
j_gene: TRBJ2-4
v_gene: TRBV24-1
d_gene: -
CDR3nt: TGTGCCACCAGTGAGGCCAACTCAAACATTCAGTACTTC
CDR3aa: CATSEANSNIQYF

abundance: -
j_gene: TRBJ1-2
v_gene: TRBV5-1
d_gene: -
CDR3nt: TGCGCCAGCAGCAAAACGTCCGGGACACCTAACTATGGCTACACCTTC
CDR3aa: CASSKTSGTPNYGYTF

abundance: -
j_gene: TRBJ2-7
v_gene: TRBV5-1
d_gene: -
CDR3nt: TGCGCCAGCAGCTTGGCTCGGCCCGGGGAAGAGCAGTACTTC
CDR3aa: CASSLARPGEEQYF

abundance: -
j_gene: TRBJ2-5
v_gene: TRBV20-1
d_gene: TRBD1
CDR3nt: TGCAGTGCTACCCGACAGGGGAGCCATGAGACCCAGTACTTC
CDR3aa: CSATRQGSHETQYF

abundance: -
j_gene: TRBJ2-1
v_gene: TRBV9
d_gene: -
CDR3nt: TGTGCCAGCAGCGTAGTGGTGGGCGGCCCCTACAATGAGCAGTTCTTC
CDR3aa: CASSVVVGGPYNEQFF

abundance: few
j_gene: TRBJ2-7
v_gene: TRBV4-1
d_gene: -
CDR3nt: TGCGCCAGCAGCCAAGAATCAGGGCTCGAGCAGTACTTC
CDR3aa: CASSQESGLEQYF

abundance: -
j_gene: TRBJ2-3
v_gene: TRBV10-3
d_gene: TRBD2
CDR3nt: TGTGCCATCAAACTAGCGGGGGGCACAGATACGCAGTATTTT
CDR3aa: CAIKLAGGTDTQYF

abundance: -
j_gene: TRBJ2-5
v_gene: TRBV6-6
d_gene: -
CDR3nt: TGTGCCAGCAGTTACTCTGCGAAGACCGGCCAAGAGACCCAGTACTTC
CDR3aa: CASSYSAKTGQETQYF

abundance: few
j_gene: TRBJ1-5
v_gene: TRBV12-3/TRBV12-4
d_gene: -
CDR3nt: TGTGCCAGCAGCCACCGAGGGTTCAGCAATCAGCCCCAGCATTTT
CDR3aa: CASSHRGFSNQPQHF

abundance: -
j_gene: TRBJ2-7
v_gene: TRBV6-5
d_gene: -
CDR3nt: TGTGCCAGCAGTTACTCTAAGTTCCATCCCTACGAGCAGTACTTC
CDR3aa: CASSYSKFHPYEQYF

abundance: -
j_gene: TRBJ1-1
v_gene: TRBV5-1
d_gene: TRBD1
CDR3nt: TGCGCCAGCAGCTTGGGGGACAGGGGACGGGCTGAAGCTTTCTTT
CDR3aa: CASSLGDRGRAEAFF

abundance: -
j_gene: TRBJ2-2
v_gene: TRBV27
d_gene: TRBD2
CDR3nt: TGTGCCAGCAGTCCAATGGGACTAGCGGGAGGGCCCACCGGGGAGCTGTTTTTT
CDR3aa: CASSPMGLAGGPTGELFF

abundance: -
j_gene: TRBJ1-2
v_gene: TRBV25-1
d_gene: -
CDR3nt: TGTGCCAGCAGTGAATTAAGGGGTCCTGGCTACACCTTC
CDR3aa: CASSELRGPGYTF

abundance: -
j_gene: TRBJ1-5
v_gene: TRBV4-1
d_gene: -
CDR3nt: TGCGCCAGCAGCCCCTCGCGGGGAGTTGGAAATCAGCCCCAGCATTTT
CDR3aa: CASSPSRGVGNQPQHF

abundance: -
j_gene: TRBJ2-1
v_gene: TRBV9
d_gene: -
CDR3nt: TGTGCCAGCAGCCCCTTTAGGAGGGGCAATGAGCAGTTCTTC
CDR3aa: CASSPFRRGNEQFF

abundance: -
j_gene: TRBJ2-7
v_gene: TRBV20-1
d_gene: TRBD1
CDR3nt: TGCAGCGGCGACAGGGGCTCCTACGAGCAGTACTTC
CDR3aa: CSGDRGSYEQYF

abundance: -
j_gene: TRBJ2-1
v_gene: TRBV29-1
d_gene: TRBD1
CDR3nt: TGCAGCGGTGGCAGGACAGGGGGCAAGAATGAGCAGTTCTTC
CDR3aa: CSGGRTGGKNEQFF

abundance: -
j_gene: TRBJ2-5
v_gene: TRBV11-2
d_gene: -
CDR3nt: TGTGCCAGCAGCGGGGGTGGTTTGACCCAGTACTTC
CDR3aa: CASSGGGLTQYF

abundance: many
j_gene: TRBJ2-7
v_gene: TRBV6-2/TRBV6-3
d_gene: -
CDR3nt: TGTGCCAGCAGGATGACTAGTATGGAGTACTTC
CDR3aa: CASRMTSMEYF

abundance: -
j_gene: TRBJ2-1
v_gene: TRBV29-1
d_gene: -
CDR3nt: TGCAGCGTTGATGGTCTGAGACCCTACAATGAGCAGTTCTTC
CDR3aa: CSVDGLRPYNEQFF

abundance: once
j_gene: TRBJ1-5
v_gene: TRBV4-2
d_gene: TRBD1
CDR3nt: TGTGCCAGCAGCCAAGAACAGGGGAGCAATCAGCCCCAGCATTTT
CDR3aa: CASSQEQGSNQPQHF

abundance: few
j_gene: TRBJ2-5
v_gene: TRBV4-1
d_gene: TRBD2
CDR3nt: TGCGCCAGCAGCCAGCCCGCCGGGGGGGCGGAGACCCAGTACTTC
CDR3aa: CASSQPAGGAETQYF

abundance: few
j_gene: TRBJ2-1
v_gene: TRBV10-3
d_gene: TRBD2
CDR3nt: TGTGCCATCAGGCGGACTAGCCTGAATGAGCAGTTCTTC
CDR3aa: CAIRRTSLNEQFF

abundance: few
j_gene: TRBJ2-1
v_gene: TRBV7-9
d_gene: -
CDR3nt: TGTGCCAGCAGCTTAAGCGAAGGGTACGGTCGAGGGAATGAGCAGTTCTTC
CDR3aa: CASSLSEGYGRGNEQFF

abundance: few
j_gene: TRBJ1-1
v_gene: TRBV29-1
d_gene: -
CDR3nt: TGCAGCGTTGCTCCCTGGACGAACACTGAAGCTTTCTTT
CDR3aa: CSVAPWTNTEAFF

abundance: -
j_gene: TRBJ2-3
v_gene: TRBV29-1
d_gene: -
CDR3nt: TGCAGCGGGGCTAGGACCGGCACAGATACGCAGTATTTT
CDR3aa: CSGARTGTDTQYF

abundance: many
j_gene: TRBJ2-5
v_gene: TRBV28
d_gene: -
CDR3nt: TGTGCTGGGTCGGAAAAGACCCAGTACTTC
CDR3aa: CAGSEKTQYF

abundance: -
j_gene: TRBJ2-7
v_gene: TRBV7-6
d_gene: -
CDR3nt: TGTGCCAGCAGCTTAGAGGCGGGTGACAACCACGAGCAGTACTTC
CDR3aa: CASSLEAGDNHEQYF

abundance: -
j_gene: TRBJ1-6
v_gene: TRBV10-3
d_gene: TRBD1
CDR3nt: TGTGCCATCAGGGACAGGGAGCGATCACCCCTCCACTTT
CDR3aa: CAIRDRERSPLHF

abundance: few
j_gene: TRBJ2-4
v_gene: TRBV29-1
d_gene: TRBD1
CDR3nt: TGCAGCGTGGCTGGGACAGGGCCAGCCAAAAACATTCAGTACTTC
CDR3aa: CSVAGTGPAKNIQYF